The sample holds a few counts of the clone carrying this TCR beta chain. TCRdb's copy holds only in-frame clones and misses some; the assay was immunoSEQ multiplex PCR. The sample shows about 58,000 clones, around 87% of them seen only once. This sample is part of a study of control samples from healthy donors and cancer patients. Germline CDR1 is WSHSY and CDR2 is SAAADI. This CDR3 is 13 amino acids long. Trimming cost V 1 base and J 1 base, with 4 bases left between them. The sequence was collected from a woman aged 60 to 75 with lung cancer. Sequencing was done on a sample of PBMCs. The chain joins TRBV10-2 to TRBJ1-1; D remains unclear. In DNA, the CDR3 is TGCGCCAGCAGTGAGTGGGGGAACACTGAAGCTTTCTTT. Translating it yields CASSEWGNTEAFF.